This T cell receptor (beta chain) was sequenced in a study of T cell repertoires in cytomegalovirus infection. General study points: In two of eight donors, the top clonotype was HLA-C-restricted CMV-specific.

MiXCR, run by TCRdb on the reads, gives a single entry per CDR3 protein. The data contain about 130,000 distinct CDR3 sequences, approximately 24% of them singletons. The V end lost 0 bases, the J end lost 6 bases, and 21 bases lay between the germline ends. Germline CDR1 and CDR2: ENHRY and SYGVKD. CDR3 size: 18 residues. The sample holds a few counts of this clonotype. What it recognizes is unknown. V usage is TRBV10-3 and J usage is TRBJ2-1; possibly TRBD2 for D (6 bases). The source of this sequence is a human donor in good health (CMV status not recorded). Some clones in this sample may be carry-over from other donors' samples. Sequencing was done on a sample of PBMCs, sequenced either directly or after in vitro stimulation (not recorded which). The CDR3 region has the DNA TGTGCCATCAGTGAGTCGGGAGGCCGCGGGTCTCTTATCAATGAGCAGTTCTTC. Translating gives CAISESGGRGSLINEQFF.